This T cell receptor (beta chain) is drawn from a study of blood T cell repertoires in COVID-19. The age range of participants was roughly 18 to 90 years, with residence in around 22 US areas. Germline V gives CDR1 MNHEY, CDR2 SMNVEV (reference sequence). The CDR3 is 14 amino acids. V trimming: 5 bases; J trimming: 6 bases; junction bases outside the gene matches: 4. Some clones are missing from TCRdb's copy, which holds only in-frame ones; the method was immunoSEQ multiplex PCR. Among around 150,000 clones listed, approximately 86% were seen once. The sequenced sample consisted of PBMCs or T cells enriched from blood (not recorded which). The chain employs TRBV27 and TRBJ2-7; 13 bases match TRBD2. This receptor was obtained from a woman in her thirties or forties who had recovered from COVID-19. CDR3 residues: CASSLTSGRAEQYF. Here the CDR3 DNA reads TGTGCCAGCAGTCTTACTAGCGGGAGGGCCGAGCAGTACTTC.